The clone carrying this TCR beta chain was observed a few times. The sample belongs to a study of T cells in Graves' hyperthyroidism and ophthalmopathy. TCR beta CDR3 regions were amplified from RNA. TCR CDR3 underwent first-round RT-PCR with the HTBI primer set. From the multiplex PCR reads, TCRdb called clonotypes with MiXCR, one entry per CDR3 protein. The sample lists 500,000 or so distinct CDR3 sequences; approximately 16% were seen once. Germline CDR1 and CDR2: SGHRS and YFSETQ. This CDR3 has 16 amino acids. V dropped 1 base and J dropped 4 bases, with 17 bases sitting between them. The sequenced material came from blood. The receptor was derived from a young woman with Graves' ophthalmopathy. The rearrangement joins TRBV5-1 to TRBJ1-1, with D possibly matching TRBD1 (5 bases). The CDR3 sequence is CASSLLQGIEGTEAFF. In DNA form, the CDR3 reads TGCGCCAGCAGCTTGCTTCAGGGAATAGAGGGCACTGAAGCTTTCTTT. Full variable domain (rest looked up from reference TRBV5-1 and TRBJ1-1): KAGVTQTPRYLIKTRGQQVTLSCSPISGHRSVSWYQQTPGQGLQFLFEYFSETQRNKGNFPGRFSGRQFSNSRSEMNVSTLELGDSALYLCASSLLQGIEGTEAFFGQGTRLTVV.